This T cell receptor beta chain is from a study of blood T cell repertoires in COVID-19 (dated by TCRdb to the early 2020s). A note on the overall study: Samples covering the acute and convalescent phases of COVID-19 were provided by collaborators in the United States, Italy and Spain. Nearly every sample came with metadata listing a de-identified subject ID, COVID-19 status, age in years and sex. Subjects who had been exposed to COVID-19, were actively infected with it, or had recovered from it provided the deeply sampled blood TCRbeta repertoires that made up the dataset. The repertoires were released in a freely available public database meant as a resource for research on the immune response to SARS-CoV-2. The samples were drawn from the first 160 participants of the ongoing ImmuneRACE study and from more than 1,000 subjects provided by 6 global collaborators. Where HLA class I and class II types were available, the types were taken from metadata supplied by the sample provider, not from assay-based typing. The material from the prospective study consisted of cDNA or gDNA derived from T cells, B-cell-depleted T cells, or PBMCs.

What the work shows at the level of the full study, not this receptor alone: The amount of clinical and demographic metadata varied by source and participant and was provided uncurated.

V and J lose 4 bases and 0 bases, and a span of 9 bases separates them. The CDR3 sequence holds 14 residues, the cysteine and phenylalanine included. CDR3 DNA only is kept here, 42 bases in frame from base 1. CDR1 and CDR2 are drawn from the germline V gene: SQVTM, ANQGSEA. The immunoSEQ Assay, a bias-controlled multiplex PCR, was used to amplify TCRbeta CDR3 regions from genomic DNA. The authors' analysis ran thus. The number of nucleated cells in each sample was estimated from the amplification of reference gene primers within the assay. To quantify the absolute abundance of each unique TCRbeta CDR3 rearrangement, sequence reads were collapsed and filtered. For each sample, productive Simpson clonality was calculated by taking the square root of Simpson's diversity index across productive rearrangements. TCRdb holds this immuneACCESS table with in-frame rearrangements only. Some clones are missing; in checked studies, unresolved V genes explain under half, and the rest has no known cause. V, J and clone size were drawn from that table, and D and trimming were deduced from the DNA. Across this sample there are 130,000 or so clones, with roughly three quarters seen only once. Of the sample, 7.9% is held by the ten largest clones.

The collaborating institutions used their own protocols to collect whole blood in K2EDTA tubes. Collaborator samples were shipped for TCRbeta analysis as frozen whole blood, isolated PBMCs, or DNA extracted from either sample type. About this clone: Its recognized antigen is unknown. Base-call qualities are not available, and no considerably larger clone is one nucleotide away.

Sequencing input: peripheral blood. This sequence uses TRBV29-1 and TRBJ1-4, with the identity of the D gene unclear. The receptor's source is a human donor in a cohort sampled during active COVID-19. The CDR3 protein: CSVGLTTTNEKLFF. The DNA reads as follows: TGCAGCGTTGGACTGACGACAACTAATGAAAAACTGTTTTTT.